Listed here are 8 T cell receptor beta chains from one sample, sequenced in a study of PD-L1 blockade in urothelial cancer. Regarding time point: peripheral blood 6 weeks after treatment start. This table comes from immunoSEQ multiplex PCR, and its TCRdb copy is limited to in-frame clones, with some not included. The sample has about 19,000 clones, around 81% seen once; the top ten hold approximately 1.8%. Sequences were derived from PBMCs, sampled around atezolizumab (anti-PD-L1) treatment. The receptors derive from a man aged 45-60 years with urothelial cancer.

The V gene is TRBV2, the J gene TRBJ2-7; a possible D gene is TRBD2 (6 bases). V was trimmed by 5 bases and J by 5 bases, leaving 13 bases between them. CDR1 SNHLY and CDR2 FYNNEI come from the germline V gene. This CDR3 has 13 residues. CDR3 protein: CASSLVEGNEQYF. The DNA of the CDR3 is TGTGCCAGCAGTCTAGTGGAGGGCAACGAGCAGTACTTC.

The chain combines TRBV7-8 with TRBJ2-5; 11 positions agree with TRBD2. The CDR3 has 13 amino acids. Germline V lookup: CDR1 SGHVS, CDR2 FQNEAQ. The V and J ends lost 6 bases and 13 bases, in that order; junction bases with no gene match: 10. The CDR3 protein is CASSSGTSGSRYF. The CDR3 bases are TGTGCCAGCAGTTCCGGGACTAGCGGTTCTCGGTACTTC. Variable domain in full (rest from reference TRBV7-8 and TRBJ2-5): GAGVSQSPRYKVAKRGQDVALRCDPISGHVSLFWYQQALGQGPEFLTYFQNEAQLDKSGLPSDRFFAERPEGSVSTLKIQRTQQEDSAVYLCASSSGTSGSRYFGPGTRLLVL.

The CDR3 spells CASSIQQGSNEKLFF. In DNA, the CDR3 is TGTGCCAGTAGTATCCAACAGGGGTCTAATGAAAAACTGTTTTTT. The rearrangement joins TRBV19 to TRBJ1-4, with TRBD1 matching over 7 bases. CDR3 length: 15 amino acids. J was trimmed by 3 bases and V by 3 bases; bases with no gene match: 4. Germline values: CDR1 LNHDA, CDR2 SQIVND (reference sequence). Supplemented by reference TRBV19 and TRBJ1-4, the full variable domain reads DGGITQSPKYLFRKEGQNVTLSCEQNLNHDAMYWYRQDPGQGLRLIYYSQIVNDFQKGDIAEGYSVSREKKESFPLTVTSAQKNPTAFYLCASSIQQGSNEKLFFGSGTQLSVL.

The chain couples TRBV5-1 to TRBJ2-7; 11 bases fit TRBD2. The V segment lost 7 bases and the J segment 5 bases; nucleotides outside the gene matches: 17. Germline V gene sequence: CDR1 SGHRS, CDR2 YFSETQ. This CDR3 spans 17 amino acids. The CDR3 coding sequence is TGCGCCAGCGCCCCCGGGACTAGCGGCCTACCTGGCCACGAGCAGTACTTC. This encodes CASAPGTSGLPGHEQYF.

This chain's CDR3 is CSASGRSDEQYF. Written as DNA, the CDR3 is TGCAGCGCCAGCGGGAGGAGCGACGAGCAGTACTTC. The chain has TRBV29-1 and TRBJ2-7; 9 bases align to TRBD2. V trimming: 7 bases; J trimming: 5 bases; junction bases outside the gene matches: 6. Germline CDR1 is SQVTM and CDR2 is ANQGSEA. The CDR3 runs 12 residues.

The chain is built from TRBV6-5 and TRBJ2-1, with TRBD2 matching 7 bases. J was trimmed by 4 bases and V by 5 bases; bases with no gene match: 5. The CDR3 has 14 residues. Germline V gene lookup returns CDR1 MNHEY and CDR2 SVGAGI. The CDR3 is CASSDGTKYNEQFF. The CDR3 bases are TGTGCCAGCAGTGACGGGACTAAATACAATGAGCAGTTCTTC.

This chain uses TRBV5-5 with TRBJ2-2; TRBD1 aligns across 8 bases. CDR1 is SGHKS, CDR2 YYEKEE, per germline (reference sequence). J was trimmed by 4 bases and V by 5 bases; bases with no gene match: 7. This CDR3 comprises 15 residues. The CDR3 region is CASRLDRAGTGELFF. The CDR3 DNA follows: TGTGCCAGCAGACTGGACAGGGCGGGCACCGGGGAGCTGTTTTTT. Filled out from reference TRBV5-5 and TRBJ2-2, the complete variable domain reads DAGVTQSPTHLIKTRGQQVTLRCSPISGHKSVSWYQQVLGQGPQFIFQYYEKEERGRGNFPDRFSARQFPNYSSELNVNALLLGDSALYLCASRLDRAGTGELFFGEGSRLTVL.

The CDR3 protein is CASSERQGGSPLHF. CDR3 sequence (DNA): TGTGCCAGCAGCGAGAGACAGGGGGGTTCACCCCTCCACTTT. The J gene is TRBJ1-6, the V gene TRBV9; 9 nucleotides align to TRBD1. CDR1 SGDLS and CDR2 YYNGEE come from the germline V gene. V dropped 3 bases and J dropped 9; count of bases not matched to a gene: 4. The CDR3 length is 14 residues.